This T cell receptor beta chain is drawn from a study of blood T cell repertoires in COVID-19. Study context: Italy, Spain and the United States were the sources of the convalescent and acute COVID-19 samples. PBMCs, B-cell-depleted T cells, or T cells were the source of the cDNA or gDNA that made up the material.

The CDR3 has 15 amino acids. V was pared by 0 bases and J by 6 bases, with 5 bases of the junction left unmatched. Germline values: CDR1 SGHRS, CDR2 YFSETQ. Authors' methods: Reference gene primer amplification gave nucleated cell count estimates. Here immunoSEQ multiplex PCR was the method, and the copy in TCRdb shows in-frame clones only, minus some. The V and J calls and clone size are taken from that table; D and trimming were inferred from the DNA. The profile shows about 36,000 clones, 85% of them singletons. The sequencing input was peripheral blood. V usage is TRBV5-1 and J usage is TRBJ2-1; 8 bases map to TRBD2. This sequence originates from a human donor in a cohort sampled during active COVID-19. The CDR3 loop reads CASSLEASGFNEQFF. The CDR3 coding sequence is TGCGCCAGCAGCTTGGAGGCTAGCGGGTTCAATGAGCAGTTCTTC.